This T cell receptor beta chain was retrieved from a study of T-cell reconstitution after alpha-beta-depleted transplantation in children. Study outcomes and limitations: From newly produced T cells came most of the T-cell counts and diversity one year after transplant. Several hundred rapidly expanded clones from non-depleted graft cells reportedly supplied alpha-beta T cells about two months post-transplant.

In the case of this clonotype: Its antigen is unknown.

The authors prepared the TCRbeta library with unique molecular identifiers. A single record per CDR3 protein comes from TCRdb applying MiXCR to the PCR reads. The data show about 510,000 distinct CDR3 sequences, 11% seen once. This clonotype was sampled from a female patient aged 2 to 10 who had a stem cell transplant for aplastic anemia, so the T cells may come from the graft donor. This material consisted of PBMCs, mostly from graft donor cells, taken 180 days after TCRalphabeta/CD19-depleted stem cell transplant.

CDR3 DNA: TGTGCCAGCAGTTTGAACATTCAGTACTTC. Protein product: CASSLNIQYF. This chain uses TRBV12-3 or TRBV12-4 with TRBJ2-4; D call uncertain. V was pared by 3 bases and J by 7 bases, with 1 base between. The CDR3 runs to 10 residues.